This T cell receptor beta chain emerged from a study of beta chain features in type 1 diabetes. CDR1 is DFQATT and CDR2 is SNEGSKA in the germline V gene (reference sequence). CDR3 size: 11 residues. The V and J ends lost 0 bases and 6 bases respectively, with 5 bases between them. Cells sorted by CD45RO/CCR7/CD25/CD127/CD95/CD27 comprised CD4+ naive, central memory, regulatory and stem cell-like memory cells. The authors reverse transcribed all of the isolated RNA, so sequencing captured expressed TCRB transcripts. Some clones are missing from TCRdb's copy, which holds only in-frame ones; the method was immunoSEQ multiplex PCR. The table lists over 700,000 clones, about a sixth of them singletons, with 0.023% in the top ten.

The material sequenced was naive CD4+ T cells from blood. This sequence was found in a woman aged 18-35 years in good health. V usage is TRBV20-1 and J usage is TRBJ2-5, with D hard to call. CDR3 bases: TGCAGTGCTAGAGAACAGCAGACCCAGTACTTC. Protein product: CSAREQQTQYF.